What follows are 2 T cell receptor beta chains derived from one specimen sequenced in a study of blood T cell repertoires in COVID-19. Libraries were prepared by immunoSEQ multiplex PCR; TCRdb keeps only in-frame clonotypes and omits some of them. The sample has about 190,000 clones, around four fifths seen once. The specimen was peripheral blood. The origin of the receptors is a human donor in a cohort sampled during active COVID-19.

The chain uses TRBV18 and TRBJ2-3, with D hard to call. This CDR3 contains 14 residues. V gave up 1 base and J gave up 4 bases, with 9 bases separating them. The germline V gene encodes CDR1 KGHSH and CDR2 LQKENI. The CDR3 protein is CASSPLISPDTQYF. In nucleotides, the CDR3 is TGTGCCAGCTCACCACTGATAAGCCCAGATACGCAGTATTTT.

The CDR3 region has the DNA TGCGCCAGTCGTGCGGTGGTAGAGGGTTCACCCCTCCACTTT. Its protein is CASRAVVEGSPLHF. The chain recombines TRBV5-1 with TRBJ1-6, with D unresolved. CDR3 size: 14 residues. Germline CDR1 and CDR2: SGHRS and YFSETQ. Trimming left V 8 bases short and J 9 bases short, with 18 bases between.